The source of this T cell receptor (beta chain) is a study of T cells in Graves' hyperthyroidism and ophthalmopathy. Study-level results: Ophthalmopathy prediction by the model preceded onset by a median about 6 months. Blood also contained most expanded thyroid clonotypes above 0.001.

Researchers took RNA transcripts and amplified the TCR beta CDR3 regions from them. First-round RT-PCR targeting the TCR CDR3 was performed with the HTBI primer set. TCRdb ran MiXCR on the multiplex PCR reads and lists one entry per CDR3 protein. The sample holds about 360,000 distinct CDR3 sequences, about 12% seen once. The study defined stable Graves' hyperthyroidism as no ophthalmopathy progression within 18 months. Uncontrolled infections, other autoimmune diseases, pregnancy or lactation led to exclusion of patients. Germline CDR1 reads SQVTM; CDR2 reads ANQGSEA. The length of the CDR3 is 13 residues. As concerns this clonotype: Its target is unknown. One end of the junction does not line up with germline, which may come from a read error.

The TCR sequence derives from a woman younger than 30 with Graves' hyperthyroidism. J is TRBJ2-1 and V is TRBV29-1; a possible D gene is TRBD2 (6 bases). What was sequenced was blood. As DNA, the CDR3 is TGCAGCGCGGGGGACGGTCTTTATGATGAGCAGTCCTTC. Its translation: CSAGDGLYDEQSF.